Presented here are 16 T cell receptor beta chains from one specimen sequenced in a study of beta chain features in type 1 diabetes. The entirety of the isolated RNA underwent reverse transcription, so expressed TCRB transcripts were sequenced. Libraries were prepared by immunoSEQ multiplex PCR; TCRdb keeps only in-frame clonotypes and omits some of them. The sample includes approximately 150,000 clones, about a tenth seen only once; the top ten take less than 0.85%. Input material: central memory CD4+ T cells from blood. The receptors shown here come from a woman aged 40-49 years in good health.

Only a few counts were recorded for this clone. This rearrangement joins TRBV4-1 to TRBJ1-2; 7 bases match TRBD1. This CDR3 is 15 amino acids long. CDR1 and CDR2 from the germline V gene are MGHRA and YSYEKL. V lost 0 bases, J lost 8 bases, and 9 bases stayed unmatched. CDR3 bases: TGCGCCAGCAGCCAAGATCCACAGGGGAGGTACGGCTACACCTTC. Protein sequence: CASSQDPQGRYGYTF.

This sequence joins TRBV18 and TRBJ1-6; 7 bases align to TRBD1. Unmatched junction bases numbered 3, after V lost 0 bases and J lost 7 bases. The CDR3 consists of 15 residues. Germline CDR1 and CDR2: KGHSH and LQKENI. CDR3 amino acids: CASSPPGGVNSPLHF. DNA of the CDR3: TGTGCCAGCTCACCACCAGGGGGCGTAAATTCACCCCTCCACTTT.

This clone was observed a handful of times. This chain links TRBV10-3 with TRBJ2-1, with D tentatively TRBD2 (6 bases). The CDR3 length is 14 residues. Germline V CDR1 and CDR2: ENHRY, SYGVKD. Trimming stripped 3 bases from V and 6 bases from J, with 12 bases between. The CDR3, as DNA: TGTGCCATCAGTGACCGGGACTCCCCCAATGAGCAGTTCTTC. This gives the protein CAISDRDSPNEQFF.

The rearrangement links TRBV4-3 to TRBJ2-6; a weak D match, TRBD1 (6 bases). The CDR3 extends over 17 amino acids. Germline CDR1 reads LGHNA; CDR2 reads YSLEER. V lost 3 bases and J 1 base, leaving 13 bases between the germline ends. The CDR3 protein is CASSQQDSPSGANVLTF. The DNA of the CDR3 is TGCGCCAGCAGCCAGCAGGACAGCCCATCTGGGGCCAACGTCCTGACTTTC.

The chain couples TRBV6-1 to TRBJ2-2; the D gene is possibly TRBD2 (6 bases). V was shortened by 6 bases and J by 8 bases, with 16 bases between the two germline ends. Germline loops: CDR1 MNHNS, CDR2 SASEGT. The CDR3 covers 14 residues. CDR3: CASRLGGTAGELFF. The CDR3 bases are TGTGCCAGCAGACTTGGGGGGACGGCGGGGGAGCTGTTTTTT.

This clone was observed a few times. The chain carries TRBV18 and TRBJ1-2; the match to TRBD1 covers 11 bases. The CDR3 is 14 amino acids. V lost 6 bases and J lost 8; bases outside the gene matches: 8. Per germline, CDR1 KGHSH and CDR2 LQKENI. The DNA of the CDR3 is TGTGCCAGCTCGCCGGGACAGGGGGAACTCGGCTACACCTTC. Translating it yields CASSPGQGELGYTF.

V gene TRBV6-5 combines with J gene TRBJ2-7, with D possibly TRBD1 on 7 matching bases. Looked up from germline, CDR1 is MNHEY and CDR2 is SVGAGI. The V and J ends lost 2 bases and 6 bases respectively, with 11 bases between them. The CDR3 length is 13 residues. The CDR3 DNA reads as TGTGCCAGCAGTTACCGGCAGGGGGGCGAGCAGTACTTC. It is translated as CASSYRQGGEQYF.

This clone was seen ten or more times. The same CDR3 also results from other DNA sequences found in this sample. This chain uses TRBV28 with TRBJ1-4; the match to TRBD1 covers 9 bases. Trimming at V came to 6 bases and at J to 8 bases, leaving 7 bases not matched to a gene. Looked up from germline, CDR1 is MDHEN and CDR2 is SYDVKM. The CDR3 sequence is 14 residues long. CDR3 sequence: CASSLDRGREKLFF. In DNA form, the CDR3 reads TGTGCCAGCAGCCTGGACAGGGGCAGAGAAAAACTGTTTTTT.

This clone was recorded once. This chain joins TRBV6-1 and TRBJ1-5; D not certain. This CDR3 has 15 amino acids. The V end was cut by 0 bases, the J end by 1 base, with 7 bases between. Germline-derived CDR1 and CDR2 are MNHNS and SASEGT. Here the CDR3 reads CASSEAGGSNQPQHF. DNA of the CDR3: TGTGCCAGCAGTGAAGCGGGAGGGAGCAATCAGCCCCAGCATTTT.

This clone was seen a few times. The rearrangement uses TRBV6-4 and TRBJ2-1; TRBD2 agrees at 9 bases. Looked up from germline, CDR1 is MRHNA and CDR2 is SNTAGT. V gave up 6 bases and J gave up 9 bases; unmatched junction bases: 6. The CDR3 has 13 residues. CDR3 loop: CASRRETSGEQFF. The CDR3 coding sequence is TGTGCCAGCAGAAGGGAGACTAGCGGTGAGCAGTTCTTC.

This clone came up a few times. The rearrangement links TRBV5-1 to TRBJ2-4; D unclear. Trimming cost V 7 bases and J 1 base, with 12 bases left between them. This CDR3 is built from 14 residues. Germline-derived CDR1 and CDR2 are SGHRS and YFSETQ. This CDR3 reads CASSPSGAKNIQYF. The CDR3 nucleotides read TGCGCCAGCTCTCCGTCCGGTGCCAAAAACATTCAGTACTTC.

This clone was seen a few times. The chain combines TRBV7-9 with TRBJ1-1; no reliable D call. Germline loops: CDR1 SEHNR, CDR2 FQNEAQ (reference sequence). The CDR3 is made up of 13 amino acids. V was cut by 8 bases and J by 1 base, with 11 bases left in between. The CDR3 loop is CASGYPGNTEAFF. CDR3 nucleotides: TGTGCCAGCGGGTATCCGGGGAACACTGAAGCTTTCTTT.

This chain uses TRBV10-1 with TRBJ2-7; TRBD2 is a possible D gene (5 bases). The germline V gene has CDR1 WNHNN and CDR2 SYGVQD (reference sequence). V lost 6 bases to trimming and J lost 0 bases, with 12 bases between them. The CDR3 consists of 14 residues. The CDR3 loop reads CASSPLGVSYEQYF. The CDR3 DNA reads TGCGCCAGCAGCCCTCTCGGGGTCTCCTACGAGCAGTACTTC.

This clone was seen a handful of times. V is TRBV9 and J is TRBJ1-2, with 9 bases matching TRBD1. There are 14 residues in the CDR3. J was trimmed by 3 bases and V by 4 bases; bases with no gene match: 4. In germline, CDR1 is SGDLS, CDR2 YYNGEE. The CDR3 nucleotides are TGTGCCAGCAGCTCACGGACAGGGGACTATGGCTACACCTTC. Its protein is CASSSRTGDYGYTF.

This clone was counted only a few times. The genes are TRBV7-2 and TRBJ1-5; the match to TRBD1 covers 9 bases. This CDR3 comprises 14 residues. J gave up 7 bases and V 3 bases, and 4 bases lay outside the gene matches. CDR1 SGHTA and CDR2 FQGNSA come from the germline V gene. The chain's CDR3 is CASSLDRGGQPQHF. The CDR3 DNA is TGTGCCAGCAGCTTGGACAGGGGCGGGCAGCCCCAGCATTTT. The full variable domain, its missing parts supplied by reference TRBV7-2 and TRBJ1-5, is GAGVSQSPSNKVTEKGKDVELRCDPISGHTALYWYRQSLGQGLEFLIYFQGNSAPDKSGLPSDRFSAERTGGSVSTLTIQRTQQEDSAVYLCASSLDRGGQPQHFGDGTRLSIL.

This chain uses TRBV15 with TRBJ2-2; TRBD1 matches 7 bases. Trimming removed 9 bases from V and 1 base from J; junction bases left unmatched: 2. The CDR3 contains 13 residues. The germline CDR1 and CDR2 sequences are LNHNV and YYDKDF (reference sequence). The CDR3 loop reads CATTGQNTGELFF. For the CDR3, the DNA is TGTGCCACGACAGGGCAGAACACCGGGGAGCTGTTTTTT.